One sample yielded the 19 T cell receptor beta chains listed below, sequenced in a study of blood T cell repertoires in COVID-19. The method was immunoSEQ multiplex PCR; TCRdb's version includes in-frame clones alone and lacks a portion of them. The data contain about 160,000 clones, roughly 84% of them singletons. Sample: peripheral blood. These TCRs come from a man aged 35-49 years with acute or convalescent COVID-19.

The V call is TRBV5-6, the J call TRBJ1-5, with TRBD1 identical over 9 bases. V lost 3 bases to trimming and J lost 5 bases; unmatched junction nucleotides: 3. The CDR3 has 14 residues. Germline loops: CDR1 SGHDT, CDR2 YYEEEE. The CDR3 DNA reads TGTGCCAGCAGCTCACAGGGGGCCCATCAGCCCCAGCATTTT. Its translation: CASSSQGAHQPQHF.

The chain combines TRBV6-5 with TRBJ1-3; TRBD1 is a possible D gene (5 bases). This CDR3 is built from 14 residues. The germline V and J ends were trimmed by 5 bases and 4 bases, with 12 bases remaining between them. Looked up from germline, CDR1 is MNHEY and CDR2 is SVGAGI. The CDR3 region has the DNA TGTGCCAGCAGTCCAGGGATTGGGGGAAACACCATATATTTT. This translates into CASSPGIGGNTIYF.

This clone was observed a handful of times. J is TRBJ1-6 and V is TRBV5-4; D is unclear. This CDR3 is 13 amino acids long. Germline V CDR1 and CDR2: SGHNT, YYREEE (reference sequence). Trimming cost V 2 bases and J 7 bases, with 7 bases left between them. The CDR3 DNA sequence: TGTGCCAGCAGCTTCGGTGAGAATTCACCCCTCCACTTT. It codes for CASSFGENSPLHF.

The V gene is TRBV3-1 (or the pseudogene TRBV3-2), the J gene TRBJ1-4, with a tentative D call TRBD1 (5 bases). The CDR3 consists of 14 residues. Germline V gene sequence: CDR1 LGHDT, CDR2 YNNKEL (reference sequence). V was shortened by 0 bases and J by 10 bases, with 12 bases between the two germline ends. The CDR3 loop reads CASSQDPQGGKLFF. The CDR3 DNA follows: TGTGCCAGCAGCCAAGATCCCCAGGGTGGAAAACTGTTTTTT.

This clone showed up just a few times. This rearrangement joins TRBV30 to TRBJ2-1, with 7 bases matching TRBD2. From germline, CDR1 is GTSNPN and CDR2 SVGIG (reference sequence). V trimming: 0 bases; J trimming: 0 bases; junction bases outside the gene matches: 5. CDR3 length equals 16 residues. DNA for the CDR3: TGTGCCTGGAGTGTTGGGAGGGCTAGCTCCTACAATGAGCAGTTCTTC. This codes for CAWSVGRASSYNEQFF.

This chain uses TRBV5-4 with TRBJ2-1; 8 nucleotides align to TRBD1. Losses at the gene ends were 2 bases for V and 5 bases for J; bases not matched to a gene: 3. Per germline, CDR1 SGHNT and CDR2 YYREEE (reference sequence). CDR3 length equals 14 residues. The CDR3 DNA sequence: TGTGCCAGCAGCTTCGACAGGGGTAACAATGAGCAGTTCTTC. Its translation is CASSFDRGNNEQFF. Full variable domain (remainder filled in from reference TRBV5-4 and TRBJ2-1): ETGVTQSPTHLIKTRGQQVTLRCSSQSGHNTVSWYQQALGQGPQFIFQYYREEENGRGNFPPRFSGLQFPNYSSELNVNALELDDSALYLCASSFDRGNNEQFFGPGTRLTVL.

V gene TRBV28 combines with J gene TRBJ2-1; D gene ambiguous. Trimming stripped 2 bases from V and 2 bases from J, with 10 bases between. Germline V gene data show CDR1 as MDHEN and CDR2 as SYDVKM. The length of the CDR3 is 15 residues. CDR3: CASSLIKRAYNEQFF. In DNA, the CDR3 is TGTGCCAGCAGTTTAATAAAGAGAGCCTACAATGAGCAGTTCTTC.

This clone was seen a few times. The chain couples TRBV13 to TRBJ2-3; the D gene is possibly TRBD1 (6 bases). V lost 1 base, J lost 6 bases, and 20 bases lay in between. Per the germline V gene, CDR1 is PRHDT and CDR2 is FYEKMQ (reference sequence). The CDR3 has 17 residues. The CDR3 spells CASSLEGDLKTLDTQYF. The CDR3 nucleotides read TGTGCCAGCAGCTTAGAGGGGGACCTAAAGACGTTGGATACGCAGTATTTT.

This chain joins TRBV6-5 and TRBJ1-5; possibly TRBD1 for D (6 bases). The germline gives CDR1 MNHEY, CDR2 SVGAGI. The CDR3 covers 15 residues. V was shortened by 0 bases and J by 2 bases, with 8 bases between the two germline ends. The CDR3 reads CASSYSGAGNQPQHF. The DNA for the CDR3 is TGTGCCAGCAGTTACTCGGGGGCCGGCAATCAGCCCCAGCATTTT.

This chain joins TRBV30 and TRBJ1-2; 7 positions match TRBD1. The CDR3 covers 12 residues. With V trimmed by 5 bases and J by 4 bases, 4 bases remained unmatched. Germline V gene lookup returns CDR1 GTSNPN and CDR2 SVGIG (reference sequence). The CDR3 loop reads CAWEQGSYGYTF. As DNA, the CDR3 is TGTGCCTGGGAACAGGGGAGCTATGGCTACACCTTC.

This chain links TRBV6-2 or TRBV6-3 with TRBJ1-6; maybe TRBD1 (6 bases). Looked up from germline, CDR1 is MNHEY and CDR2 is SVGEGT. The CDR3 length is 18 residues. V lost 0 bases to trimming and J lost 8 bases, with 20 bases between them. CDR3 nucleotide sequence: TGTGCCAGCAGTTACTCGGGTCGAGGACAGCCGGGCTATTCACCCCTCCACTTT. Amino acid sequence: CASSYSGRGQPGYSPLHF.

The V call is TRBV11-2, the J call TRBJ1-2, with 9 bases aligning to TRBD1. CDR1 is SGHAT, CDR2 FQNNGV, per germline. Trimming at V came to 5 bases and at J to 5 bases, leaving 6 bases not matched to a gene. CDR3 length: 14 amino acids. The CDR3, as DNA: TGTGCCAGCAGCCTAGGGACAGGGATTTATGGCTACACCTTC. Amino acids: CASSLGTGIYGYTF.

The table lists this clone with many counts. The rearrangement uses TRBV7-2 and TRBJ1-6; possibly TRBD1 for D (5 bases). This CDR3 spans 14 amino acids. Trimming took 3 bases from V and 7 from J, leaving 10 bases between them. The germline gives CDR1 SGHTA, CDR2 FQGNSA. The CDR3 DNA reads TGTGCCAGCAGCTTGGCCAACAGGAATTCACCCCTCCACTTT. It codes for CASSLANRNSPLHF.

This clone was recorded only once. The J gene is TRBJ2-7, the V gene TRBV9; 9 bases agree with TRBD1. CDR3 size: 15 residues. J was trimmed by 5 bases and V by 4 bases; bases with no gene match: 10. Germline lookup yields CDR1 SGDLS and CDR2 YYNGEE. CDR3 nucleotides: TGTGCCAGCAGCCCACCGGGACAGGGATTTAACGAGCAGTACTTC. It codes for CASSPPGQGFNEQYF. Based on the CDR3 plus reference TRBV9 and TRBJ2-7, the full variable domain is DSGVTQTPKHLITATGQRVTLRCSPRSGDLSVYWYQQSLDQGLQFLIQYYNGEERAKGNILERFSAQQFPDLHSELNLSSLELGDSALYFCASSPPGQGFNEQYFGPGTRLTVT.

The rearrangement uses TRBV24-1 and TRBJ2-5; D ambiguous. The germline gives CDR1 KGHDR, CDR2 SFDVKD. CDR3 length: 15 residues. V was cut by 0 bases and J by 0 bases, with 7 bases left in between. The CDR3 DNA reads as TGTGCCACCAGTGATTTGCGCAGAAACCAAGAGACCCAGTACTTC. This translates into CATSDLRRNQETQYF.

The V gene is TRBV6-5, the J gene TRBJ2-1, with 8 bases fitting TRBD2. V shed 7 bases and J 8 bases; nucleotides not matched to a gene: 7. The CDR3 consists of 13 residues. Germline loops: CDR1 MNHEY, CDR2 SVGAGI. In DNA, the CDR3 is TGTGCCAGCACCGGGGGGGGGAGGGATGAGCAGTTCTTC. Residues: CASTGGGRDEQFF.

Turning to this clone: The same CDR3 arises from other DNA sequences in this sample as well. The V call is TRBV2, the J call TRBJ2-1, with 11 bases aligning to TRBD2. The CDR3 sequence is 15 residues long. The trim removed 4 bases at V and 3 bases at J, leaving 2 bases unmatched. Per germline, CDR1 SNHLY and CDR2 FYNNEI. CDR3 nucleotide sequence: TGTGCCAGCAGTGGCGGACTAGCGGGCTACAATGAGCAGTTCTTC. Protein product: CASSGGLAGYNEQFF.

The chain recombines TRBV19 with TRBJ1-2; tentatively, D is TRBD1 (5 bases). The CDR3 extends over 15 amino acids. V was shortened by 7 bases and J by 3 bases, with 18 bases between the two germline ends. Per the germline V gene, CDR1 is LNHDA and CDR2 is SQIVND (reference sequence). Written as DNA, the CDR3 is TGTGCCAGTACCGGCAGAGGGGAGGCGGACTATGGCTACACCTTC. Its protein product is CASTGRGEADYGYTF.

The genes are TRBV30 and TRBJ1-3, with 9 bases matching TRBD1. Losses at the gene ends were 3 bases for V and 2 bases for J; bases not matched to a gene: 8. There are 16 residues in the CDR3. The germline V gene encodes CDR1 GTSNPN and CDR2 SVGIG (reference sequence). The CDR3 sequence: CAWSGDRVGPGNTIYF. The CDR3 nucleotides are TGTGCCTGGAGCGGGGACAGGGTTGGACCTGGAAACACCATATATTTT.